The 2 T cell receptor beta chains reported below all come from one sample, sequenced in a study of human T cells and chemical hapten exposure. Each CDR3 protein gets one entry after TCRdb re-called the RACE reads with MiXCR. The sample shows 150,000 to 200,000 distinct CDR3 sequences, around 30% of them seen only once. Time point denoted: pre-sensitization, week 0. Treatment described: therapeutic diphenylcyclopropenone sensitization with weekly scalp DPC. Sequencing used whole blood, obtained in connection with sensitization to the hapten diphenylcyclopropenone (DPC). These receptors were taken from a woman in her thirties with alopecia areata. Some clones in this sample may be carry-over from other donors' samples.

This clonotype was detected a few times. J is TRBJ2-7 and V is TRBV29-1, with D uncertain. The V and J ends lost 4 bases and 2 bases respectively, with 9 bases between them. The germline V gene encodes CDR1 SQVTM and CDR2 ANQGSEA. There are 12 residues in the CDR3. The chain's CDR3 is CSVGGKTYEQYF. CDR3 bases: TGCAGCGTTGGTGGCAAGACCTACGAGCAGTACTTC.

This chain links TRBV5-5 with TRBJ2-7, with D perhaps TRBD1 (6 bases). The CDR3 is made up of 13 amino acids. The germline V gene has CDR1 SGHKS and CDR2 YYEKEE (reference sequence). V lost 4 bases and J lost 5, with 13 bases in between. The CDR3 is CASSGTSGNEQYF. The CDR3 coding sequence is TGTGCCAGCAGCGGGACATCGGGTAACGAGCAGTACTTC.